The rows below give T cell receptor beta chains drawn from one sample of a study of human T cells and chemical hapten exposure. TCRdb re-derived calls from the RACE reads in MiXCR, one entry per CDR3 protein. The sample has approximately 50,000 distinct CDR3 sequences, about 9.6% seen once. Specimen: whole blood, collected in connection with sensitization to the hapten diphenylcyclopropenone (DPC). These receptors came from a woman in her 30s with alopecia areata. Some clones in this sample may be carry-over from other donors' samples. Both conserved end residues are part of each CDR3. The D gene is left open where the match is weak. The size entry is marked missing in some rows and otherwise reads once, few, many or a size class.

V: TRBV6-6; J: TRBJ1-3; D: -; size: -; CDR3: CASSSLGRRRTGNTIYF; DNA: TGTGCCAGCAGTTCACTAGGACGGAGGCGTACTGGAAACACCATATATTTT
V: TRBV14; J: TRBJ2-5; D: -; size: -; CDR3: CASSPFTSIREETQYF; DNA: TGTGCCAGCAGTCCGTTCACATCCATCAGGGAGGAGACCCAGTACTTC
V: TRBV3-1; J: TRBJ1-4; D: -; size: many; CDR3: CASGGNLGKLFF; DNA: TGTGCCAGCGGGGGTAATCTAGGAAAACTGTTTTTT
V: TRBV11-3; J: TRBJ2-6; D: -; size: few; CDR3: CASSLGFGHRISGANVLTF; DNA: TGTGCCAGCAGCTTAGGCTTTGGTCACCGTATCTCTGGGGCCAACGTCCTGACTTTC
V: TRBV28; J: TRBJ2-5; D: -; size: few; CDR3: CASSLSLGVAGQETQYF; DNA: TGTGCCAGCAGTTTATCGTTAGGAGTGGCAGGCCAAGAGACCCAGTACTTC
V: TRBV5-5; J: TRBJ1-1; D: -; size: many; CDR3: CASSFSVGGTEAFF; DNA: TGTGCCAGCAGCTTCTCGGTGGGGGGCACTGAAGCTTTCTTT
V: TRBV10-3; J: TRBJ1-2; D: -; size: -; CDR3: CAISEAGVESNYGYTF; DNA: TGTGCCATCAGTGAAGCAGGGGTGGAGTCTAACTATGGCTACACCTTC
V: TRBV20-1; J: TRBJ1-1; D: -; size: many; CDR3: CSARPLRTEAFF; DNA: TGCAGTGCTAGACCGCTCCGCACTGAAGCTTTCTTT
V: TRBV6-6; J: TRBJ2-4; D: -; size: few; CDR3: CASSYDSAPPAF; DNA: TGTGCCAGCAGTTACGACTCAGCTCCCCCGGCGTTC
V: TRBV4-3; J: TRBJ2-1; D: TRBD2; size: many; CDR3: CASSQVIAGAPNEQFF; DNA: TGCGCCAGCAGCCAAGTGATAGCGGGGGCGCCGAATGAGCAGTTCTTC
V: TRBV29-1; J: TRBJ1-1; D: -; size: many; CDR3: CSVFRPSDTEAFF; DNA: TGCAGCGTATTCCGGCCGTCGGACACTGAAGCTTTCTTT
V: TRBV19; J: TRBJ2-7; D: TRBD1; size: -; CDR3: CASSTGPTGNRYEQYF; DNA: TGTGCCAGTAGTACCGGCCCGACAGGGAACCGCTACGAGCAGTACTTC
V: TRBV5-1; J: TRBJ1-2; D: TRBD1; size: -; CDR3: CASSIPGQGSGGYTF; DNA: TGCGCCAGCAGCATCCCGGGACAGGGATCGGGCGGCTACACCTTC
V: TRBV27; J: TRBJ2-7; D: -; size: -; CDR3: CASRGDNFYEQYF; DNA: TGTGCCAGCCGAGGGGACAATTTCTACGAGCAGTACTTC
V: TRBV5-1; J: TRBJ2-2; D: -; size: few; CDR3: CASSLEPSTGELFF; DNA: TGCGCCAGCAGCTTGGAACCGAGCACCGGGGAGCTGTTTTTT
V: TRBV7-7; J: TRBJ2-7; D: -; size: few; CDR3: CASSEGRGYEQYF; DNA: TGTGCTAGCAGCGAGGGTAGGGGGTACGAGCAGTACTTC
V: TRBV7-6; J: TRBJ1-5; D: -; size: -; CDR3: CASSLGVNQPQHF; DNA: TGTGCCAGCAGCTTAGGCGTCAATCAGCCCCAGCATTTT
V: TRBV12-3/TRBV12-4; J: TRBJ2-1; D: TRBD1; size: -; CDR3: CASSARTGGSNEQFF; DNA: TGTGCCAGCAGTGCGCGGACAGGGGGCTCGAATGAGCAGTTCTTC
V: TRBV18; J: TRBJ2-7; D: TRBD1; size: -; CDR3: CASSPGTGIVEQYF; DNA: TGTGCCAGCTCACCCGGGACAGGGATCGTCGAGCAGTACTTC
V: TRBV5-1; J: TRBJ1-3; D: -; size: few; CDR3: CASSLELGGTIYF; DNA: TGCGCCAGCAGCTTGGAGTTGGGCGGCACCATATATTTT